The 21 T cell receptor beta chains reported below all come from one sample, sequenced in a study of T cells after yellow fever vaccination. A single record per CDR3 protein comes from TCRdb applying MiXCR to the 5' RACE reads. The sample contains 300,000 to 350,000 distinct CDR3 sequences, around 4.5% of which appear only once. Source: PBMCs, taken 15 days after the yellow fever booster vaccination. The receptors originated from a man in his late teens or twenties who received the YFV17D yellow fever vaccine.

Many counts were recorded for this clonotype. The chain combines TRBV10-3 with TRBJ2-3, with 10 bases identical to TRBD2. V shed 6 bases and J 0 bases; nucleotides not matched to a gene: 9. The CDR3 runs 17 residues. CDR1 ENHRY and CDR2 SYGVKD come from the germline V gene. CDR3 bases: TGTGCCATCAGCGAGGGACTAGCGTATACGAGCACAGATACGCAGTATTTT. Translation: CAISEGLAYTSTDTQYF.

This chain links TRBV18 with TRBJ1-5; D is unclear. The V gene lost 3 bases and the J gene lost 3 bases, with 12 bases spanning the gap. This CDR3 comprises 15 residues. Germline assignment: CDR1 KGHSH and CDR2 LQKENI. For the CDR3, the DNA is TGTGCCAGCTCACCCATGACGGGGAACAATCAGCCCCAGCATTTT. It yields the protein CASSPMTGNNQPQHF.

This clonotype was seen repeatedly, ten times or more. The rearrangement joins TRBV5-1 to TRBJ2-3; TRBD1 matches at 7 bases. Germline loops: CDR1 SGHRS, CDR2 YFSETQ. This CDR3 has 14 amino acids. Germline trimming cut 4 bases from V and 6 bases from J; bases unmatched to any gene: 8. CDR3 sequence reads: CASSQGVDGDTQYF. Here the CDR3 DNA reads TGCGCCAGCAGCCAGGGGGTGGACGGGGATACGCAGTATTTT.

The chain joins TRBV20-1 to TRBJ1-2; D remains unclear. Germline V gives CDR1 DFQATT, CDR2 SNEGSKA (reference sequence). Between the trimmed V and J ends, which lost 3 bases and 0 bases, there was a span of 8 bases. The CDR3 is 13 residues long. CDR3 region: CSASTGTNYGYTF. DNA for the CDR3: TGCAGTGCTAGTACGGGGACTAACTATGGCTACACCTTC.

The chain has TRBV11-2 and TRBJ2-1, with 7 positions matching TRBD1. CDR1 and CDR2 from the germline V gene are SGHAT and FQNNGV. This CDR3 contains 15 residues. Trimming removed 2 bases from V and 6 bases from J; junction bases left unmatched: 7. The CDR3 sequence: CASSLRTGAPNEQFF. CDR3 nucleotides: TGTGCCAGCAGCTTACGGACAGGCGCCCCCAATGAGCAGTTCTTC.

The V call is TRBV10-3, the J call TRBJ1-2; 8 bases are a match to TRBD1. The V gene end was trimmed by 6 bases and the J gene end by 4 bases; junction bases not matched to a gene: 7. The CDR3 has 14 amino acids. Germline CDR1 is ENHRY and CDR2 is SYGVKD. The CDR3, as DNA: TGTGCCATCAGCGCTCGGACAGGGACCTATGGCTACACCTTC. Protein sequence: CAISARTGTYGYTF.

In this sample, this clonotype turned up many times. V gene TRBV4-3 combines with J gene TRBJ2-5; TRBD2 matches at 14 bases. Germline V CDR1 and CDR2: LGHNA, YSLEER. The CDR3 sequence is 18 residues long. Unmatched junction bases numbered 11, after V lost 3 bases and J lost 5 bases. The CDR3, as DNA: TGCGCCAGCAGCCAGATGCCCACCCGACTAGCGGGGGGGGAGACCCAGTACTTC. Its protein product is CASSQMPTRLAGGETQYF.

This clonotype was recorded at least ten times. The chain combines TRBV20-1 with TRBJ2-1; D might be TRBD1 or TRBD2, each matching 6 bases. Trimming stripped 3 bases from V and 8 bases from J, with 26 bases between. The CDR3 contains 17 residues. The V gene's germline CDR1 is DFQATT and CDR2 SNEGSKA (reference sequence). The CDR3 protein is CSARSGIRGPTVYEQFF. CDR3 nucleotides: TGCAGTGCTAGGTCTGGGATTCGGGGGCCTACCGTCTATGAGCAGTTCTTC.

This clonotype was recorded many times. The chain links TRBV6-1 to TRBJ1-5; D not certain. This CDR3 spans 14 amino acids. From germline, CDR1 is MNHNS and CDR2 SASEGT. The V gene lost 7 bases and the J gene lost 1 base, with 11 bases spanning the gap. The CDR3 protein is CASKRRESNQPQHF. The CDR3, as DNA: TGTGCCAGCAAGAGAAGGGAAAGCAATCAGCCCCAGCATTTT.

This clonotype showed up many times. The V call is TRBV4-3, the J call TRBJ1-1; possibly TRBD1 for D (6 bases). CDR3 length: 15 residues. V was trimmed by 0 bases and J by 6 bases, leaving 14 bases between them. CDR1 is LGHNA, CDR2 YSLEER, per germline. The CDR3, as DNA: TGCGCCAGCAGCCAAGATCCGGGGGCAAGGTCTGAAGCTTTCTTT. Protein product: CASSQDPGARSEAFF.

The rearrangement links TRBV5-5 to TRBJ1-5; D gene ambiguous. The V end lost 2 bases, the J end lost 9 bases, and 9 bases lay between the germline ends. This CDR3 comprises 12 residues. CDR1 is SGHKS and CDR2 is YYEKEE in the germline V gene (reference sequence). CDR3 nucleotide sequence: TGTGCCAGCAGCTTCCTCTCTGGGCCCCAGCATTTT. Translation gives CASSFLSGPQHF. The complete variable domain, with remaining parts taken from reference TRBV5-5 and TRBJ1-5, reads DAGVTQSPTHLIKTRGQQVTLRCSPISGHKSVSWYQQVLGQGPQFIFQYYEKEERGRGNFPDRFSARQFPNYSSELNVNALLLGDSALYLCASSFLSGPQHFGDGTRLSIL.

This clonotype has a handful of counts. The rearrangement links TRBV7-2 to TRBJ1-2, with a possible D match to TRBD1 (5 bases). The germline V gene has CDR1 SGHTA and CDR2 FQGNSA. Trimming took off 7 bases at V and 0 bases at J, with 15 bases between the two ends. The CDR3 spans 15 residues. The CDR3: CASTTEGSANYGYTF. CDR3 sequence (DNA): TGTGCCAGCACCACAGAGGGGTCAGCTAACTATGGCTACACCTTC.

This clonotype was picked up many times. The V gene is TRBV20-1, the J gene TRBJ2-5; no clear D gene. V lost 0 bases to trimming and J lost 4 bases, with 9 bases between them. The CDR3 covers 13 residues. Germline CDR1 DFQATT, CDR2 SNEGSKA (reference sequence). CDR3 loop: CSARDVARETQYF. CDR3 in DNA: TGCAGTGCTAGAGACGTGGCTAGAGAGACCCAGTACTTC.

This chain connects TRBV4-3 to TRBJ2-7, with 10 bases fitting TRBD2. V lost 4 bases and J lost 4; bases outside the gene matches: 13. Germline CDR1 reads LGHNA; CDR2 reads YSLEER. CDR3 length: 17 residues. This CDR3 is CASSPRRSGGTEYEQYV. Written as DNA, the CDR3 is TGCGCCAGCAGCCCCCGGCGTAGCGGGGGGACAGAGTACGAGCAGTACGTC.

The rearrangement uses TRBV11-3 and TRBJ2-1; no definite D call. Looked up from germline, CDR1 is SGHNT and CDR2 is YENEEA. The CDR3 contains 15 residues. V was trimmed by 3 bases and J by 9 bases, leaving 18 bases between them. The CDR3 reads CASSFRAWWSSEQFF. The CDR3 DNA reads TGTGCCAGCAGCTTTAGAGCGTGGTGGAGTAGTGAGCAGTTCTTC.

This clonotype was observed a handful of times. The J gene is TRBJ2-1, the V gene TRBV19; 7 bases agree with TRBD1. CDR1 is LNHDA, CDR2 SQIVND, per germline (reference sequence). The CDR3 is 15 residues long. Trimming took 3 bases from V and 4 from J; bases not matched to a gene: 6. CDR3 nucleotides: TGTGCCAGTAGTATGGCCGGGACAGCTTACAATGAGCAGTTCTTC. This codes for CASSMAGTAYNEQFF.

Ten or more counts support this clonotype. The CDR3 sequence: CSVETGGDQPQHF. In DNA form, the CDR3 reads TGCAGCGTTGAAACAGGGGGAGATCAGCCCCAGCATTTT. This rearrangement joins TRBV29-1 to TRBJ1-5; 8 bases are a match to TRBD1. V trimming: 2 bases; J trimming: 5 bases; junction bases outside the gene matches: 2. CDR1 and CDR2 from the germline V gene are SQVTM and ANQGSEA. The CDR3 runs 13 residues.

Ten or more counts support this clonotype. The V call is TRBV20-1, the J call TRBJ2-5; 13 nucleotides align to TRBD2. The length of the CDR3 is 14 residues. V was clipped by 6 bases and J by 4 bases; unmatched bases: 5. CDR1 and CDR2 (germline): DFQATT, SNEGSKA (reference sequence). For the CDR3, the DNA is TGCAGTGCCAGTCGGACTAGCGGGGGAGAGACCCAGTACTTC. This encodes CSASRTSGGETQYF.

The chain combines TRBV6-2 or TRBV6-3 with TRBJ2-1; 8 bases agree with TRBD2. This CDR3 contains 14 residues. The J segment lost 0 bases and the V segment lost 8 bases, leaving 3 bases of the junction unmatched. Germline V gene lookup returns CDR1 MNHEY and CDR2 SVGEGT. CDR3 loop: CASAGTSSYNEQFF. The CDR3 nucleotides read TGTGCCAGCGCCGGGACTAGCTCCTACAATGAGCAGTTCTTC.

This clonotype occurred a few times. The chain combines TRBV4-1 with TRBJ2-1; the D gene is possibly TRBD2 (5 bases). Per the germline V gene, CDR1 is MGHRA and CDR2 is YSYEKL. V lost 0 bases and J lost 3, with 9 bases in between. The CDR3 covers 15 residues. Written as DNA, the CDR3 is TGCGCCAGCAGCCAAGATGAGGGCTTCTACAATGAGCAGTTCTTC. This codes for CASSQDEGFYNEQFF.

This sequence joins TRBV10-3 and TRBJ2-1; D gene unclear. Germline CDR1 reads ENHRY; CDR2 reads SYGVKD. Trimming removed 3 bases at V and 8 bases at J, with 8 bases between. The CDR3 sequence is 12 residues long. The CDR3 DNA is TGTGCCATCAGTGATGTCGGCGATGAGCAGTTCTTC. This translates into CAISDVGDEQFF.